This entry lists 26 T cell receptor beta chains sequenced from one sample in a study of T cells in Graves' hyperthyroidism and ophthalmopathy. RNA transcripts were the template for amplifying TCR beta CDR3 regions. The HTBI primer set was used in a first-round RT-PCR of the TCR CDR3. TCRdb independently ran MiXCR on the multiplex PCR reads; one entry per CDR3 protein. The repertoire includes some 350,000 distinct CDR3 sequences, 15% to 20% of them detected once, and about 4% sits in the top ten. Sequencing used blood. The origin of the receptors is a woman in her late teens or twenties with Graves' hyperthyroidism.

The gene calls are TRBV4-2 and TRBJ2-7; no firm D call. Germline CDR1 is LGHNA and CDR2 is YNFKEQ. Trimming removed 1 base from V and 5 bases from J, with 6 bases in between. The CDR3 consists of 12 residues. The CDR3 coding sequence is TGTGCCAGCAGCCAAGGGTATGACGAGCAGTACTTC. Translation gives CASSQGYDEQYF.

This clonotype was observed a single time. This chain connects TRBV25-1 to TRBJ2-5, with 7 bases that match TRBD1. This CDR3 contains 15 residues. From germline, CDR1 is MGHDK and CDR2 SYGVNS. V was pared by 2 bases and J by 4 bases, with 7 bases of the junction left unmatched. DNA for the CDR3: TGTGCCAGCAGTGAAGACAGGGAGATGGGAGAGACCCAGTACTTC. Its protein is CASSEDREMGETQYF.

This clonotype showed up many times. CDR3 nucleotides: TGTGCCAGCAGCGCGGGTCCAGGGAGCTACGAGCAGTACTTC. It translates to CASSAGPGSYEQYF. J is TRBJ2-7 and V is TRBV7-9; D tentatively fits TRBD1 or TRBD2 (5 bases each). Between the trimmed V and J ends, which lost 5 bases and 3 bases, there was a span of 14 bases. The CDR3 covers 14 residues. Germline V gene sequence: CDR1 SEHNR, CDR2 FQNEAQ (reference sequence).

The chain has TRBV28 and TRBJ1-5; TRBD1 aligns across 12 bases. V shed 6 bases and J 6 bases; nucleotides not matched to a gene: 6. The CDR3 has 15 residues. Germline assignment: CDR1 MDHEN and CDR2 SYDVKM. CDR3 loop: CASSPGTGGSQPQHF. The CDR3 DNA reads TGTGCCAGCAGCCCCGGGACAGGGGGCAGTCAGCCCCAGCATTTT.

The chain links TRBV19 to TRBJ2-5; 7 nucleotides line up with TRBD1. The germline CDR1 and CDR2 sequences are LNHDA and SQIVND (reference sequence). V lost 6 bases and J lost 5; bases outside the gene matches: 6. The CDR3 length is 13 residues. CDR3 sequence: CASSRPDRETQYF. CDR3 bases: TGTGCCAGTAGCCGCCCGGACAGGGAGACCCAGTACTTC. Filled out from reference TRBV19 and TRBJ2-5, the complete variable domain reads DGGITQSPKYLFRKEGQNVTLSCEQNLNHDAMYWYRQDPGQGLRLIYYSQIVNDFQKGDIAEGYSVSREKKESFPLTVTSAQKNPTAFYLCASSRPDRETQYFGPGTRLLVL.

V is TRBV6-2 or TRBV6-3 and J is TRBJ2-7; no clear D. The V gene lost 0 bases and the J gene lost 0 bases, with 9 bases spanning the gap. Per the germline V gene, CDR1 is MNHEY and CDR2 is SVGEGT. The CDR3 has 15 residues. In nucleotides, the CDR3 is TGTGCCAGCAGTTACTCGGTAGCAAGCTCCTACGAGCAGTACTTC. Amino acid sequence: CASSYSVASSYEQYF.

This clonotype was seen ten or more times. The chain carries TRBV5-1 and TRBJ1-6; 9 bases match TRBD1. The CDR3 totals 14 residues. V shed 2 bases, J shed 6 bases, and the junction held 0 bases outside the gene matches. The V gene's germline CDR1 is SGHRS and CDR2 YFSETQ. The CDR3 is CASSLQGANSPLHF. The CDR3 DNA follows: TGCGCCAGCAGCTTACAGGGGGCTAATTCACCCCTCCACTTT.

The V call is TRBV30, the J call TRBJ1-1; 8 bases line up with TRBD1. V was pared by 3 bases and J by 1 base, with 16 bases of the junction left unmatched. Germline CDR1 is GTSNPN and CDR2 is SVGIG (reference sequence). CDR3 length: 18 residues. CDR3 DNA: TGTGCCTGGAGCCTAAGCCGGGTTGTACAGGGGGAGAACACTGAAGCTTTCTTT. Translation: CAWSLSRVVQGENTEAFF.

This clonotype has a count of ten or more. V is TRBV7-8 and J is TRBJ1-2; D call uncertain. The V gene's germline CDR1 is SGHVS and CDR2 FQNEAQ. The CDR3 is 15 amino acids. The germline V and J ends were trimmed by 6 bases and 1 base, with 15 bases remaining between them. This CDR3 reads CASSKLWASNYGYTF. The CDR3 DNA sequence: TGTGCCAGCAGTAAACTGTGGGCCAGTAACTATGGCTACACCTTC.

The chain carries TRBV15 and TRBJ2-7; D might be TRBD2 (7 bases). Trimming took 0 bases from V and 7 from J, leaving 22 bases between them. The CDR3 has 17 amino acids. Germline values: CDR1 LNHNV, CDR2 YYDKDF (reference sequence). CDR3 DNA sequence: TGTGCCACCAGCAGAGATCCACCCAGCGGGACCAGGGGAGAGCAGTACTTC. Translating gives CATSRDPPSGTRGEQYF.

V gene TRBV15 combines with J gene TRBJ2-7, with D tentatively TRBD2 (5 bases). The CDR3 is 14 residues long. CDR1 and CDR2 (germline): LNHNV, YYDKDF (reference sequence). V lost 4 bases to trimming and J lost 0 bases, with 10 bases between them. The CDR3 is CATSKRASSYEQYF. DNA for the CDR3: TGTGCCACCAGCAAGAGGGCTAGCTCCTACGAGCAGTACTTC. The variable domain in full, completed from reference TRBV15 and TRBJ2-7, reads DAMVIQNPRYQVTQFGKPVTLSCSQTLNHNVMYWYQQKSSQAPKLLFHYYDKDFNNEADTPDNFQSRRPNTSFCFLDIRSPGLGDTAMYLCATSKRASSYEQYFGPGTRLTVT.

The J gene is TRBJ2-7, the V gene TRBV27; possible D gene TRBD1, 6 bases. In germline, CDR1 is MNHEY, CDR2 SMNVEV (reference sequence). V lost 6 bases to trimming and J lost 2 bases, with 14 bases between them. This CDR3 spans 14 amino acids. The CDR3 sequence: CASRDSDRPYEQYF. CDR3 sequence (DNA): TGTGCCAGCAGAGACTCAGACAGGCCCTACGAGCAGTACTTC.

This clonotype has a count of ten or more. The CDR3: CASSLNVFRGGKNIQYF. The DNA of the CDR3 is TGTGCCAGCAGTTTAAATGTCTTCCGGGGCGGCAAAAACATTCAGTACTTC. This chain connects TRBV12-3 or TRBV12-4 to TRBJ2-4; the D gene could be TRBD1 or TRBD2 (5 bases each). V lost 2 bases and J lost 3, with 17 bases in between. CDR3 size: 17 residues.

This clonotype was detected only once. This may come from a read error, since a much larger clone is one base off. The rearrangement links TRBV10-3 to TRBJ1-1; no clear D gene. The V gene's germline CDR1 is ENHRY and CDR2 SYGVKD. The CDR3 is 13 residues long. CDR3 DNA: TGTGCCATCAGTGAGGGGATAGGCACTGAAGTTTTCTTT. It yields the protein CAISEGIGTEVFF.

This clonotype was counted at least ten times. The rearrangement links TRBV9 to TRBJ1-2; TRBD1 aligns across 7 bases. V lost 3 bases to trimming and J lost 6 bases; unmatched junction nucleotides: 8. The CDR3 consists of 14 residues. Germline loops: CDR1 SGDLS, CDR2 YYNGEE. The CDR3 loop is CASSDFPGTDGYTF. The CDR3, as DNA: TGTGCCAGCAGCGACTTCCCCGGGACAGATGGCTACACCTTC.

This clonotype occurred many times. V gene TRBV20-1 combines with J gene TRBJ2-2, with D possibly matching TRBD1 (6 bases). Germline V gene lookup returns CDR1 DFQATT and CDR2 SNEGSKA (reference sequence). The CDR3 contains 19 residues. V lost 2 bases and J lost 0, with 22 bases in between. The CDR3 DNA reads as TGCAGTGCTAGACAATTTTTCCACGGGACACGGCCGAACACCGGGGAGCTGTTTTTT. It specifies CSARQFFHGTRPNTGELFF.

This clonotype was detected ten times or more. This chain connects TRBV6-5 to TRBJ2-5; possible D gene TRBD2, 6 bases. Germline CDR1 is MNHEY and CDR2 is SVGAGI. The CDR3 has 13 amino acids. Trimming took off 2 bases at V and 4 bases at J, with 8 bases between the two ends. DNA for the CDR3: TGTGCCAGCAGTTACGGGGACTTAGAGACCCAGTACTTC. Translating it yields CASSYGDLETQYF.

This clonotype was recorded at least ten times. The chain has TRBV6-5 and TRBJ1-2; perhaps TRBD1 as D (6 bases). CDR1 is MNHEY and CDR2 is SVGAGI in the germline V gene. Trimming stripped 7 bases from V and 4 bases from J, with 19 bases between. This CDR3 is built from 15 residues. CDR3 nucleotide sequence: TGTGCCAGCACTCCGGATGGGGGCTATCGCTATGGCTACACCTTC. Amino acid sequence: CASTPDGGYRYGYTF.

The rearrangement joins TRBV12-3 or TRBV12-4 to TRBJ2-7; D unclear. The germline V and J ends were trimmed by 6 bases and 2 bases, with 14 bases remaining between them. The CDR3 loop spans 14 amino acids. In DNA, the CDR3 is TGTGCCAGCAGCGCCCGATCAGCCACCTACGAGCAGTACTTC. It is translated as CASSARSATYEQYF.

This clonotype was recorded many times. This rearrangement joins TRBV6-5 to TRBJ2-3; 10 positions match TRBD2. Germline V gives CDR1 MNHEY, CDR2 SVGAGI. V shed 2 bases, J shed 2 bases, and the junction held 1 base outside the gene matches. This CDR3 comprises 15 residues. The CDR3 reads CASSYGTSDTDTQYF. As DNA, the CDR3 is TGTGCCAGCAGTTACGGGACTAGCGACACAGATACGCAGTATTTT.

This sequence joins TRBV2 and TRBJ2-7, with D unclear. The germline CDR1 and CDR2 sequences are SNHLY and FYNNEI. With 4 bases removed from V and 3 bases from J, the gap between germline ends came to 10 bases. CDR3 length equals 13 residues. The CDR3 protein is CASSADGVYEQYF. CDR3 coding DNA: TGTGCCAGCAGTGCCGACGGAGTCTACGAGCAGTACTTC.

Many counts were recorded for this clonotype. V is TRBV20-1 and J is TRBJ1-5; 10 nucleotides match TRBD1. V lost 4 bases and J lost 6; bases outside the gene matches: 9. Germline CDR1 reads DFQATT; CDR2 reads SNEGSKA (reference sequence). The CDR3 has 15 amino acids. The CDR3 DNA sequence: TGCAGTGCTACAATCATTGACAGGGGGCGTCAGCCCCAGCATTTT. This codes for CSATIIDRGRQPQHF.

This clonotype appeared a few times. The CDR3 spells CASSQDPNRVEQYF. The CDR3 nucleotides are TGCGCCAGCAGCCAAGATCCGAACCGGGTCGAGCAGTACTTC. The V call is TRBV4-1, the J call TRBJ2-7; the D is unclear. Trimming removed 0 bases at V and 6 bases at J, with 12 bases between. The CDR3 runs to 14 residues. CDR1 and CDR2 (germline): MGHRA, YSYEKL.

In this sample, this clonotype turned up many times. This chain uses TRBV9 with TRBJ1-2, with D tentatively TRBD1 (6 bases). The V gene's germline CDR1 is SGDLS and CDR2 YYNGEE. V was pared by 3 bases and J by 3 bases, with 12 bases between. The CDR3 length is 14 residues. CDR3 loop: CASSGKGGYYGYTF. The CDR3 DNA reads as TGTGCCAGCAGCGGAAAGGGGGGTTACTATGGCTACACCTTC.

This clonotype came up many times. V and J are TRBV5-1 and TRBJ2-7; D not certain. Germline V gene data show CDR1 as SGHRS and CDR2 as YFSETQ. Deletions cut 2 bases from V and 5 bases from J, with 11 bases between. The CDR3 consists of 13 residues. The CDR3 loop is CASSFGIMNEQYF. The CDR3 region has the DNA TGCGCCAGCAGCTTCGGAATCATGAACGAGCAGTACTTC. The full variable domain, in which reference TRBV5-1 and TRBJ2-7 provide the parts outside the CDR3, is KAGVTQTPRYLIKTRGQQVTLSCSPISGHRSVSWYQQTPGQGLQFLFEYFSETQRNKGNFPGRFSGRQFSNSRSEMNVSTLELGDSALYLCASSFGIMNEQYFGPGTRLTVT.

This clonotype has a count of ten or more. V gene TRBV28 combines with J gene TRBJ1-1, with D uncertain. V was shortened by 6 bases and J by 1 base, with 12 bases between the two germline ends. The CDR3 length is 14 residues. The V gene's germline CDR1 is MDHEN and CDR2 SYDVKM. CDR3 sequence reads: CASSTMDPNTEAFF. The CDR3 DNA reads as TGTGCCAGCAGCACAATGGACCCGAACACTGAAGCTTTCTTT.